This entry lists 3 T cell receptor beta chains sequenced from one sample in a study of STAT5B mutations in CD4+ large granular lymphocyte leukemia. Clones were sequenced by immunoSEQ multiplex PCR, and TCRdb holds only the in-frame ones, with some missing. The sample records about 19,000 clones, 65% to 85% being singletons. The sequencing sample was made of CD4+ T cells from blood buffy coats. The receptor source for this set is a human donor in good health.

This clone was picked up one time. The V call is TRBV2, the J call TRBJ2-7; TRBD1 matches 8 bases. With 5 bases clipped from V and 5 bases from J, the junction kept 11 bases outside the gene matches. The CDR3 runs 15 residues. Germline CDR1 SNHLY, CDR2 FYNNEI. This CDR3 reads CASSRGQARFDEQYF. As DNA, the CDR3 is TGTGCCAGCAGTCGGGGACAGGCCCGATTTGACGAGCAGTACTTC.

The V gene is TRBV7-9, the J gene TRBJ2-7; D is possibly TRBD1 (5 bases). Germline V gene sequence: CDR1 SEHNR, CDR2 FQNEAQ (reference sequence). The V gene lost 6 bases and the J gene lost 0 bases, with 15 bases spanning the gap. The CDR3 is made up of 15 amino acids. The CDR3, as DNA: TGTGCCAGCAGTTATCTGGGGCCTTCCTCCTACGAGCAGTACTTC. Translation: CASSYLGPSSYEQYF.

J is TRBJ2-2 and V is TRBV19, with 8 bases fitting TRBD2. V shed 5 bases, J shed 3 bases, and the junction held 14 bases outside the gene matches. This CDR3 has 18 residues. Germline CDR1 reads LNHDA; CDR2 reads SQIVND (reference sequence). The CDR3 coding sequence is TGTGCCAGTAGTGCCGCGATGAAGCGGGGGATCGACACCGGGGAGCTGTTTTTT. Amino acids: CASSAAMKRGIDTGELFF.